This T cell receptor (beta chain) is drawn from a study of CD8 T cells in Susac syndrome. cDNA came from about 0.5 to 1 ug RNA primed by random hexamers. TCRdb re-derived calls from the immunoSEQ multiplex PCR reads in MiXCR, one entry per CDR3 protein. The sample has about 200,000 distinct CDR3 sequences; over 90% are singletons. This CDR3 spans 14 amino acids. V gave up 0 bases and J gave up 3 bases, with 8 bases separating them. Germline V gene sequence: CDR1 MGHRA, CDR2 YSYEKL. The multiple sclerosis controls were treatment-naive patients, and their relapsing-remitting disease was stable or active. Negative isolation was used for CD8+ and CD4+ T cells, and FACS enrichment was applied to TEMRA cells.

The sequencing sample was made of CD4+ T cells from PBMCs. The receptor was isolated from a human donor with multiple sclerosis. This sequence joins TRBV4-1 and TRBJ1-2; no clear D. CDR3 nucleotide sequence: TGCGCCAGCAGCCAAGATCCACGAGACTATGGCTACACCTTC. It encodes CASSQDPRDYGYTF.